The TCR beta chain described here comes from a study of PD-L1 blockade in urothelial cancer. Study as a whole: At 3 weeks after treatment start (second dose) and again at 6 weeks, blood was analyzed.

Documented time point: pretreatment peripheral blood. Assay used: immunoSEQ multiplex PCR; TCRdb lists only in-frame clones, some missing. The sample has about 53,000 clones; around nine tenths are singletons. The germline V gene has CDR1 SNHLY and CDR2 FYNNEI. V lost 4 bases to trimming and J lost 7 bases, with 13 bases between them. The CDR3 has 13 amino acids. This clone was counted a few times. The source is a woman aged 55-70 years with urothelial cancer. The chain recombines TRBV2 with TRBJ1-2; possible D gene TRBD1, 5 bases. This material consisted of PBMCs, taken around atezolizumab (anti-PD-L1) treatment. The CDR3: CASSVDSQGGYTF. CDR3 DNA: TGTGCCAGCAGTGTAGATAGCCAGGGTGGCTACACCTTC. Variable domain in full (rest from reference TRBV2 and TRBJ1-2): EPEVTQTPSHQVTQMGQEVILRCVPISNHLYFYWYRQILGQKVEFLVSFYNNEISEKSEIFDDQFSVERPDGSNFTLKIRSTKLEDSAMYFCASSVDSQGGYTFGSGTRLTVV.